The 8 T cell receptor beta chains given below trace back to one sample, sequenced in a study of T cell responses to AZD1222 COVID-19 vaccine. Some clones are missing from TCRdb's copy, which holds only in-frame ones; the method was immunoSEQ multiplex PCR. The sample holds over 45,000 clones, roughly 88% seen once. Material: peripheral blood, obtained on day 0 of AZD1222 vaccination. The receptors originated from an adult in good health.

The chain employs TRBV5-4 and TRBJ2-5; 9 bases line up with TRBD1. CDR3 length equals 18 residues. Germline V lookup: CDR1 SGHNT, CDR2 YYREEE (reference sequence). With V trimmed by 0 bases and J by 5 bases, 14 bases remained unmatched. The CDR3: CASSLAGTGNLLWETQYF. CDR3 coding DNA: TGTGCCAGCAGCTTGGCCGGGACAGGGAACCTCCTATGGGAGACCCAGTACTTC.

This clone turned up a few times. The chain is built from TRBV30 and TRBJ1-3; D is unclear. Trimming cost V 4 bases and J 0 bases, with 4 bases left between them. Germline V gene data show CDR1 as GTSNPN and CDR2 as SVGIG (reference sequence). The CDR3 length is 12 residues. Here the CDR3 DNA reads TGTGCCTGGATCTACTCTGGAAACACCATATATTTT. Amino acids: CAWIYSGNTIYF.

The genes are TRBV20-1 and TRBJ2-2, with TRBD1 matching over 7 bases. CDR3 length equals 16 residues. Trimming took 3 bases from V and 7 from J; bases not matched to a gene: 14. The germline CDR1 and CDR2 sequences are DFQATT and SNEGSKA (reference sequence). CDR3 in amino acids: CSASDQGQHFDGELFF. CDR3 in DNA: TGCAGTGCTAGTGACCAGGGACAGCATTTTGACGGGGAGCTGTTTTTT.

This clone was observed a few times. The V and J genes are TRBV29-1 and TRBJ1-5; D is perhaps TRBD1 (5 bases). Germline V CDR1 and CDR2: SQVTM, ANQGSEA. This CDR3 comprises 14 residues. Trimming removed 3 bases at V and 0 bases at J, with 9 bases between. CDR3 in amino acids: CSVDRDPSNQPQHF. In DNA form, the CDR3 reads TGCAGCGTTGACAGGGACCCTAGCAATCAGCCCCAGCATTTT.

As DNA, the CDR3 is TGTGCCAGCAGTTTGGTCCCGACTGAAGCTTTCTTT. Protein sequence: CASSLVPTEAFF. The chain joins TRBV28 to TRBJ1-1; unclear D gene. Germline values: CDR1 MDHEN, CDR2 SYDVKM. CDR3 size: 12 residues. Trimming pared 3 bases from V and 5 bases from J, leaving 7 bases between.

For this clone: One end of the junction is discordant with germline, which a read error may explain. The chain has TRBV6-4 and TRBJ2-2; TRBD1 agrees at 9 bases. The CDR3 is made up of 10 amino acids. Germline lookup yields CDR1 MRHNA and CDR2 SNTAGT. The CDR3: CASRTGGLFF. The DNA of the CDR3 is TGTGCCAGCAGGACAGGGGGGCTGTTTTTT.

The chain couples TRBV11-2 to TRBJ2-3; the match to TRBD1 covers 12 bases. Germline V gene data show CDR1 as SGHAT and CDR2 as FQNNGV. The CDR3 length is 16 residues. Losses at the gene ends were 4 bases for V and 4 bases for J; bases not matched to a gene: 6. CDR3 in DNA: TGTGCCAGCAGCTCACCCGGGACAGGGGGCGCAGATACGCAGTATTTT. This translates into CASSSPGTGGADTQYF.

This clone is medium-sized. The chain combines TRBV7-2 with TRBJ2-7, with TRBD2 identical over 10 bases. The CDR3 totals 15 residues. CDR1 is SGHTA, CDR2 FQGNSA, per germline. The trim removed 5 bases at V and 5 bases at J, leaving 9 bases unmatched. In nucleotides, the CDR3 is TGTGCCAGCAGCCCTGGGCTAGCGGGGGCCAACGAGCAGTACTTC. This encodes CASSPGLAGANEQYF. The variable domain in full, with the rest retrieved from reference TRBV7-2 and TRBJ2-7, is GAGVSQSPSNKVTEKGKDVELRCDPISGHTALYWYRQSLGQGLEFLIYFQGNSAPDKSGLPSDRFSAERTGGSVSTLTIQRTQQEDSAVYLCASSPGLAGANEQYFGPGTRLTVT.